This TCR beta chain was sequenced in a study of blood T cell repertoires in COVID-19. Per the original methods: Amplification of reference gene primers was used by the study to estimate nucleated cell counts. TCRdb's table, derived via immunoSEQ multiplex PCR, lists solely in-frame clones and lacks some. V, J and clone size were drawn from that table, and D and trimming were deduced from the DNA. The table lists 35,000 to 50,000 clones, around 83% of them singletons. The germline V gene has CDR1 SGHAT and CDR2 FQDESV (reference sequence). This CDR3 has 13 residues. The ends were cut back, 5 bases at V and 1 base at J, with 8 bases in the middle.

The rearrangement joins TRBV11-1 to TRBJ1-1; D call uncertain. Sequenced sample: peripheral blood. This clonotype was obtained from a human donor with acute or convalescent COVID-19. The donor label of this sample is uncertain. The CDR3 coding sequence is TGTGCCAGCAGCCTCCAGGAGAACACTGAAGCTTTCTTT. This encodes CASSLQENTEAFF. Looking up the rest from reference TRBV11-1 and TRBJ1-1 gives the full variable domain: EAEVAQSPRYKITEKSQAVAFWCDPISGHATLYWYRQILGQGPELLVQFQDESVVDDSQLPKDRFSAERLKGVDSTLKIQPAELGDSAMYLCASSLQENTEAFFGQGTRLTVV.